This T cell receptor beta chain is drawn from a study of T cells in Graves' hyperthyroidism and ophthalmopathy. Study overall: Specimen type is peripheral blood, collected at initial diagnosis prior to any treatment.

Amplification of TCR beta CDR3 regions used RNA as the template. TCR CDR3 regions were first amplified by RT-PCR with HTBI primers. TCRdb re-derived calls from the multiplex PCR reads in MiXCR, one entry per CDR3 protein. The sample contains 600,000 to 850,000 distinct CDR3 sequences, around 20% of which appear only once. This CDR3 spans 15 amino acids. Germline V gene data show CDR1 as KGHSH and CDR2 as LQKENI. The V end was cut by 6 bases, the J end by 3 bases, with 17 bases between. This clonotype was recorded many times. Its specificity is unknown. The study's findings and limits: Ophthalmopathy, as predicted by the model, came a median 6.5 months after the prediction. Through a model of 13 V-J features, ophthalmopathy was separated from stable hyperthyroidism.

Sequences were obtained from blood. This sequence originates from a woman aged 45-60 years with Graves' hyperthyroidism that later progressed to Graves' ophthalmopathy. The chain joins TRBV18 to TRBJ1-2; D gene uncertain. This CDR3 is CASSDSVLLHYGYTF. In DNA, the CDR3 is TGTGCCAGCTCTGATTCGGTTTTACTCCACTATGGCTACACCTTC. Complete variable domain (other parts from reference TRBV18 and TRBJ1-2): NAGVMQNPRHLVRRRGQEARLRCSPMKGHSHVYWYRQLPEEGLKFMVYLQKENIIDESGMPKERFSAEFPKEGPSILRIQQVVRGDSAAYFCASSDSVLLHYGYTFGSGTRLTVV.